This T cell receptor beta chain was obtained from a study of blood T cell repertoires in COVID-19. The germline V gene encodes CDR1 LGHDT and CDR2 YNNKEL (reference sequence). The CDR3 sequence is 16 residues long. V was pared by 4 bases and J by 4 bases, with 13 bases of the junction left unmatched. As processed by the authors: Estimation of nucleated cell counts was performed using reference gene primer amplification. Produced via immunoSEQ multiplex PCR; TCRdb's table is partial and in-frame only. The V and J calls and clone size come from that table; D and trimming were worked out from the DNA. The repertoire includes 160,000 or so clones, around four fifths of them detected once, and 6.5% sits in the top ten.

The material sequenced was peripheral blood. This TCR was recovered from a man in his 70s with active or convalescent COVID-19. V gene TRBV3-1 (or the pseudogene TRBV3-2) combines with J gene TRBJ2-7, with 7 bases identical to TRBD2. The CDR3 region has the DNA TGTGCCAGCAGCCGCACCCAAAGGCTAGCGGAATACGAGCAGTACTTC. Translating it yields CASSRTQRLAEYEQYF.